Sequencing of this TCR beta chain was carried out in a study of patients and donors after allogeneic stem cell transplantation. Trimming removed 6 bases at V and 4 bases at J, with 5 bases between. Germline assignment: CDR1 MNHEY and CDR2 SVGAGI. This CDR3 comprises 11 residues. TCRdb reprocessed the RT-PCR reads with MiXCR, giving one entry per CDR3 protein. The sample lists 410,000 or so distinct CDR3 sequences; approximately 16% were seen once. This clonotype was seen only a few times. The chain couples TRBV6-5 to TRBJ2-3; no clear D gene. The specimen was blood, either unsorted or a sorted T cell fraction (not recorded which). The sequence was obtained from a human donor who was either an allogeneic HSCT recipient or a stem cell or donor lymphocyte infusion donor (not recorded which). It is not recorded whose cells these are; they may come from a transplant donor. The CDR3 here is CASRQADTQYF. CDR3 coding DNA: TGTGCCAGCAGGCAAGCAGATACGCAGTATTTT.